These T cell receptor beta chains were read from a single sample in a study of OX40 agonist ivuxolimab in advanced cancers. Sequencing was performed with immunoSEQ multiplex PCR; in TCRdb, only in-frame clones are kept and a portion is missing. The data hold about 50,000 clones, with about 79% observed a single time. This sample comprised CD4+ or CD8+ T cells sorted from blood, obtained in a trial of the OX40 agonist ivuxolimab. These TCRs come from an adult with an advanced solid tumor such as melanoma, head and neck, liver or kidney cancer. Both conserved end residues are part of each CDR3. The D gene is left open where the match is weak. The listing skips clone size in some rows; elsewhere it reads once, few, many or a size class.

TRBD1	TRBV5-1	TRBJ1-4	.	TGCGCCAGCAGCTTATGGCAGGGGGTAGGAGAAAAACTGTTTTTT	CASSLWQGVGEKLFF
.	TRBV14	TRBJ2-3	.	TGTGCCAGCAGCCAAGCCTACCCAGGGGACTGGACAGATACGCAGTATTTT	CASSQAYPGDWTDTQYF
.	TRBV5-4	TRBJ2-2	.	TGTGCCAGCAGCTTGGCCAAGGGCAGGGGAGGCACCGGGGAGCTGTTTTTT	CASSLAKGRGGTGELFF
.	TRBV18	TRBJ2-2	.	TGTGCCAGCTCACCTCCCGAGGCCGCGAACACCGGGGAGCTGTTTTTT	CASSPPEAANTGELFF
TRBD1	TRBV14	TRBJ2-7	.	TGTGCCAGCAGCCAGCTAACCGGTACCGGGACAGATAGCTCCTACGAGCAGTACTTC	CASSQLTGTGTDSSYEQYF
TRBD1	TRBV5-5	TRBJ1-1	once	TGTGCCAGCAGCTTCTGGGACAGGGGTAACACTGAAGCTTTCTTT	CASSFWDRGNTEAFF
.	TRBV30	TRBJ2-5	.	TGTGCCTGGAGTCCTAATACCCGGGGGACCCAGTACTTC	CAWSPNTRGTQYF
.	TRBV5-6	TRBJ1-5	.	TGTGCCAGCAGCTTTCAGTCCCGAATTAGCAATCAGCCCCAGCATTTT	CASSFQSRISNQPQHF
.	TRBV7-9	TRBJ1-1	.	TGTGCCAGCAGCTTACCAAAGACTGAAGCTTTCTTT	CASSLPKTEAFF
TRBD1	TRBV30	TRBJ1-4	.	TGTGCCTGGAGCGTGGCGGACAGGGTGCCTGAAAAACTGTTTTTT	CAWSVADRVPEKLFF
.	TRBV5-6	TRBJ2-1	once	TGTGCCAGCAGTCGGGACCTCGCTGAGCAGTTCTTC	CASSRDLAEQFF
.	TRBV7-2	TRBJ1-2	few	TGTGCCAGCAGCCCCGACACAAACCTTGGAGGCTACACCTTC	CASSPDTNLGGYTF
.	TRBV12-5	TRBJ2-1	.	TGTGCTAGTGGCTCCCTCACAGGTAACGAGCAGTTCTTC	CASGSLTGNEQFF
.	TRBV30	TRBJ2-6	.	TGTGCCTGGAGTGGGGGAAGCGGGGCCAACGTCCTGACTTTC	CAWSGGSGANVLTF
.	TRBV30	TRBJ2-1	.	TGTGCCTGGAGTTCCGGGCAGGGGATCAATGAGCAGTTCTTC	CAWSSGQGINEQFF
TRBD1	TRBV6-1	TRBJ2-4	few	TGTGCCAGCAGTGAAGCTGGGACAGGGGTATTC	CASSEAGTGVF
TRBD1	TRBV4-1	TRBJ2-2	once	TGCGCCAGCAGCCAAGGCCTCAGGGGGACCGGGGAGCTGTTTTTT	CASSQGLRGTGELFF
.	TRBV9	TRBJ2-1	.	TGTGCCACCATAAAAACCCCCGATGAGCAGTTCTTC	CATIKTPDEQFF